One and the same sample provided the 7 T cell receptor beta chains below, sequenced in a study of T cell responses to AZD1222 COVID-19 vaccine. Clones were read by immunoSEQ multiplex PCR, and TCRdb kept only the in-frame ones, dropping some. The data contain about 130,000 clones, roughly 89% of them singletons. Material: peripheral blood, obtained on day 0 of AZD1222 vaccination. Source of these receptors: an adult in good health.

This clone was seen a handful of times. The chain has TRBV7-9 and TRBJ1-2; D possibly corresponds to TRBD1 (5 bases). The germline V and J ends were trimmed by 5 bases and 4 bases, with 20 bases remaining between them. Germline V gene data show CDR1 as SEHNR and CDR2 as FQNEAQ (reference sequence). The CDR3 is 16 residues long. CDR3 DNA: TGTGCCAGCAGCCGGTTAGGGGCCGCTCTTGGCTATGGCTACACCTTC. This codes for CASSRLGAALGYGYTF.

The V and J genes are TRBV5-8 and TRBJ1-4; the D gene is possibly TRBD1 (6 bases). Germline V gene sequence: CDR1 SGHTS, CDR2 YDEGEE. The CDR3 covers 16 residues. V was shortened by 4 bases and J by 4 bases, with 17 bases between the two germline ends. CDR3 DNA sequence: TGTGCCAGCAGCCCAAAAGGACAGAGCAATAATGAAAAACTGTTTTTT. This encodes CASSPKGQSNNEKLFF. Full variable domain (rest looked up from reference TRBV5-8 and TRBJ1-4): EAGVTQSPTHLIKTRGQQATLRCSPISGHTSVYWYQQALGLGLQFLLWYDEGEERNRGNFPPRFSGRQFPNYSSELNVNALELEDSALYLCASSPKGQSNNEKLFFGSGTQLSVL.

The chain carries TRBV5-6 and TRBJ1-2; D is unresolved. The V end lost 5 bases, the J end lost 5 bases, and 16 bases lay between the germline ends. Germline CDR1 SGHDT, CDR2 YYEEEE. The CDR3 runs to 14 residues. CDR3 coding DNA: TGTGCCAGCAGAGCTTTTACCCCCCCATATGGCTACACCTTC. Translating gives CASRAFTPPYGYTF.

The J gene is TRBJ2-3, the V gene TRBV13; no firm D call. Trimming took off 8 bases at V and 4 bases at J, with 4 bases between the two ends. Germline CDR1 and CDR2: PRHDT and FYEKMQ (reference sequence). This CDR3 is 10 amino acids long. The CDR3 loop reads CASGSDTQYF. The CDR3 DNA reads TGTGCCAGCGGATCAGATACGCAGTATTTT.

V is TRBV6-7 and J is TRBJ2-5; 15 bases agree with TRBD2. TRBV6-7 carries the ORF label, with uncertain function. The length of the CDR3 is 17 residues. The V gene end was trimmed by 4 bases and the J gene end by 4 bases; junction bases not matched to a gene: 7. CDR3 sequence: CASSFGLAGGLGETQYF. The CDR3 coding sequence is TGTGCCAGCAGTTTTGGACTAGCGGGAGGGCTTGGAGAGACCCAGTACTTC.

The chain joins TRBV28 to TRBJ1-2, with D possibly matching TRBD1 (5 bases). The V gene's germline CDR1 is MDHEN and CDR2 SYDVKM. CDR3 size: 15 residues. Trimming took 5 bases from V and 7 from J, leaving 20 bases between them. In DNA, the CDR3 is TGTGCCAGCAGTCCGGAGGGGCTCTATCGGGCTGGCTACACCTTC. Translating it yields CASSPEGLYRAGYTF.

V is TRBV4-1 and J is TRBJ1-2; D gene ambiguous. CDR1 is MGHRA, CDR2 YSYEKL, per germline. This CDR3 has 16 residues. Trimming removed 1 base from V and 2 bases from J, with 14 bases in between. The chain's CDR3 is CASSQGMTTANYGYTF. CDR3 coding DNA: TGCGCCAGCAGCCAAGGAATGACAACGGCCAACTATGGCTACACCTTC.